This T cell receptor beta chain stems from a study of blood T cell repertoires in COVID-19. Study at large: From T cells, B-cell-depleted T cells, or PBMCs came the material, which was cDNA or gDNA.

Produced via immunoSEQ multiplex PCR; TCRdb's table is partial and in-frame only. The sample includes a few hundred thousand clones, approximately 92% of them seen just once. This clone has only one observation. Trimming took 0 bases from V and 6 from J, leaving 7 bases between them. CDR1 and CDR2 (germline): GTSNPN, SVGIG (reference sequence). The CDR3 has 12 residues. The source of this sequence is a woman between 40 and 55 years old who had recovered from COVID-19. Sequenced material: peripheral blood. This chain connects TRBV30 to TRBJ2-3, with D uncertain. CDR3 sequence reads: CAWSVLVDTQYF. The CDR3 DNA sequence: TGTGCCTGGAGTGTTCTAGTCGATACGCAGTATTTT.